The present T cell receptor (beta chain) was sequenced within a study of Ad26.COV2.S vaccination and SARS-CoV-2 variants. Study-wide background: Donor allocation was to the COV1001 Ad26.COV2.S trial arm.

CDR1 and CDR2 from the germline V gene are KGHSH and LQKENI. V trimming: 4 bases; J trimming: 10 bases; junction bases outside the gene matches: 4. The CDR3 extends over 12 amino acids. General study results and limits: The study found higher spike-specific TCR breadth in vaccine than placebo recipients. Responses of spike-specific T cells (both CD8+ and CD4+) reportedly showed substantial breadth after vaccination. The study found similar non-spike TCR breadth in vaccine and placebo recipients.

Remarks on this clone: Its antigen remains unknown.

Treatment: roughly 19 received Ad26.COV2.S at low or high dose, single or two shots; a few received placebo; per-sample allocation not given. Day 63 following the first vaccine or placebo injection was when the samples were taken. Sequenced by immunoSEQ multiplex PCR; TCRdb stores in-frame clones only, minus some. The sample lists hundreds of thousands of clones; around 90% were seen once. The TCR originated in a person aged 18-60 years who received the Ad26.COV2.S COVID-19 vaccine or a placebo. This rearrangement joins TRBV18 to TRBJ2-1; 7 nucleotides match TRBD2. The sample here was peripheral blood, taken in a trial of Ad26.COV2.S vaccine versus placebo. Written as DNA, the CDR3 is TGTGCCAGCTCACTGGGGGGGACCGAGCAGTTCTTC. This gives the protein CASSLGGTEQFF.